This TCR beta chain stems from a study of cytotoxic CD8 clonotypes in ibrutinib-treated CLL. About the research overall: For this cohort, patients were approximately ten relapsed/refractory and roughly 14 treatment-naive, while 17 were IGHV unmutated. The samples contained approximately 280,000 productive templates on average. They also contained an average of about 94,000 productive rearrangements. Complete response was seen in 2 patients and partial in around 24; roughly twelve progressed and around 14 stayed remitted after a median 68 months.

About this clone: What it recognizes is unknown.

Germline CDR1 and CDR2: MDHEN and SYDVKM. The CDR3 totals 14 residues. The V and J ends lost 3 bases and 6 bases, in that order; junction bases with no gene match: 4. Study outcomes and limitations: Few clonotypes were public, and these shrank or held steady under treatment.

Sequencing was performed with immunoSEQ multiplex PCR; in TCRdb, only in-frame clones are kept and a portion is missing. The data hold about 330,000 clones, with about 61% observed a single time. This clonotype was sampled from a human donor with chronic lymphocytic leukemia. This specimen consisted of PBMCs, obtained after 36 months of ibrutinib treatment. V is TRBV28 and J is TRBJ1-2, with 10 bases matching TRBD1. The CDR3 sequence is CASSLTGGGNGYTF. In DNA form, the CDR3 reads TGTGCCAGCAGTTTGACAGGGGGCGGAAATGGCTACACCTTC.